The 23 T cell receptor beta chains given below trace back to one sample, sequenced in a study of T-cell reconstitution after alpha-beta-depleted transplantation in children. Unique molecular identifiers were incorporated when the TCRbeta library was constructed. TCRdb analysed the PCR reads with MiXCR anew, one entry per CDR3 protein. The sample lists 450,000 to 600,000 distinct CDR3 sequences; more than 9% were seen once. This material consisted of PBMCs, taken before TCRalphabeta/CD19-depleted stem cell transplant. The receptors stem from a child between 2 and 9 years old with inherited bone marrow failure, due to receive a stem cell transplant.

This clonotype appeared many times. The chain carries TRBV4-3 and TRBJ2-1; 9 bases are a match to TRBD2. The CDR3 has 15 amino acids. V shed 5 bases and J 5 bases; nucleotides not matched to a gene: 7. From germline, CDR1 is LGHNA and CDR2 YSLEER. The CDR3 here is CASSALAGPDNEQFF. The DNA of the CDR3 is TGCGCCAGCAGCGCGCTAGCGGGACCCGACAATGAGCAGTTCTTC.

This clonotype was detected many times. V is TRBV29-1 and J is TRBJ2-7, with D possibly being TRBD2 (5 bases). The CDR3 runs 12 residues. Trimming cost V 2 bases and J 7 bases, with 12 bases left between them. Germline CDR1 and CDR2: SQVTM and ANQGSEA. CDR3 in DNA: TGCAGCGTTGAACACGGCTCGGGAGAGCAGTACTTC. Its translation: CSVEHGSGEQYF.

This clonotype has ten or more counts. The CDR3 nucleotides are TGCGCCAGCAGCCAAGATAGCATTTCTAGCACAGATACGCAGTATTTT. Residues: CASSQDSISSTDTQYF. This chain links TRBV4-1 with TRBJ2-3, with D unclear. CDR3 size: 16 residues. Trimming removed 0 bases from V and 0 bases from J, with 10 bases in between. Germline lookup yields CDR1 MGHRA and CDR2 YSYEKL.

This clonotype has only a few counts. The chain links TRBV7-2 to TRBJ1-2; D call uncertain. The CDR3 is 14 amino acids. Germline V gives CDR1 SGHTA, CDR2 FQGNSA. V was cut by 1 base and J by 4 bases, with 10 bases left in between. Here the CDR3 reads CASSLGQDGYGYTF. CDR3 sequence (DNA): TGTGCCAGCAGCTTAGGGCAGGACGGCTATGGCTACACCTTC.

The rearrangement uses TRBV7-9 and TRBJ2-7; either TRBD1 or TRBD2 may fit D (5 bases each). Germline CDR1 reads SEHNR; CDR2 reads FQNEAQ (reference sequence). V was shortened by 5 bases and J by 6 bases, with 11 bases between the two germline ends. The CDR3 length is 12 residues. CDR3 DNA: TGTGCCAGCAGCGACACAGGAGGCGAGCAGTACTTC. Its translation: CASSDTGGEQYF.

The V gene is TRBV30, the J gene TRBJ2-2; perhaps TRBD1 as D (5 bases). CDR3 size: 15 residues. The germline CDR1 and CDR2 sequences are GTSNPN and SVGIG (reference sequence). Trimming left V 0 bases short and J 0 bases short, with 8 bases between. CDR3 coding DNA: TGTGCCTGGAGTGTCACCAGGGCGAACACCGGGGAGCTGTTTTTT. It specifies CAWSVTRANTGELFF.

This clonotype was seen many times. CDR3 sequence reads: CASSRSGQGWTDTQYF. The CDR3 DNA is TGTGCCAGCAGTCGTAGTGGACAGGGGTGGACAGATACGCAGTATTTT. The chain uses TRBV6-5 and TRBJ2-3, with 9 nucleotides matching TRBD1. Germline V gene lookup returns CDR1 MNHEY and CDR2 SVGAGI. CDR3 length equals 16 residues. The ends lost 5 bases at V and 3 bases at J; junction bases unmatched: 9.

As regards this clonotype: A much larger clone lies one base from this, so it may be a read error. The chain carries TRBV28 and TRBJ2-2; D may be TRBD1 (6 bases). The germline V and J ends were trimmed by 6 bases and 4 bases, with 21 bases remaining between them. The CDR3 has 17 residues. Germline values: CDR1 MDHEN, CDR2 SYDVKM. The CDR3 DNA sequence: TGTGCCAGCAGCCCTGGGACACCTTTTCCGATCACCGGGGAGCTGTTTTTT. It codes for CASSPGTPFPITGELFF. The variable domain in full, completed from reference TRBV28 and TRBJ2-2, reads DVKVTQSSRYLVKRTGEKVFLECVQDMDHENMFWYRQDPGLGLRLIYFSYDVKMKEKGDIPEGYSVSREKKERFSLILESASTNQTSMYLCASSPGTPFPITGELFFGEGSRLTVL.

The chain carries TRBV11-2 and TRBJ2-7; 8 bases are shared with TRBD2. Germline CDR1 is SGHAT and CDR2 is FQNNGV. The CDR3 covers 16 residues. The V gene end was trimmed by 1 base and the J gene end by 1 base; junction bases not matched to a gene: 6. CDR3 region: CASSLGASGFSYEQYF. The DNA for the CDR3 is TGTGCCAGCAGCTTAGGGGCTAGCGGGTTTTCCTACGAGCAGTACTTC. The variable domain in full, completed from reference TRBV11-2 and TRBJ2-7, reads EAGVAQSPRYKIIEKRQSVAFWCNPISGHATLYWYQQILGQGPKLLIQFQNNGVVDDSQLPKDRFSAERLKGVDSTLKIQPAKLEDSAVYLCASSLGASGFSYEQYFGPGTRLTVT.

With regard to this clonotype: Since a much larger clone is just one base distant, this may be a read error. Since no conserved phenylalanine or tryptophan closes the CDR3, a read error is the likely cause. V and J are TRBV29-1 and TRBJ2-1, with TRBD1 matching 11 bases. CDR3 length equals 11 residues. The junction had 1 base not matched to a gene; V was cut back by 7 bases and J by 8 bases. Germline CDR1 is SQVTM and CDR2 is ANQGSEA. The CDR3, as DNA: TGCAGCGGGACAGGGGGCGATGAGCAGTTCTTA. Amino acids: CSGTGGDEQFL.

This clonotype was detected ten times or more. The V gene is TRBV29-1, the J gene TRBJ1-2; possibly TRBD1 for D (6 bases). CDR1 and CDR2 (germline): SQVTM, ANQGSEA. The CDR3 has 14 residues. The germline V and J ends were trimmed by 3 bases and 2 bases, with 13 bases remaining between them. Written as DNA, the CDR3 is TGCAGCGTTGACCTTAGGACAGCAAACTATGGCTACACCTTC. Its translation: CSVDLRTANYGYTF. Variable domain in full (rest from reference TRBV29-1 and TRBJ1-2): SAVISQKPSRDICQRGTSLTIQCQVDSQVTMMFWYRQQPGQSLTLIATANQGSEATYESGFVIDKFPISRPNLTFSTLTVSNMSPEDSSIYLCSVDLRTANYGYTFGSGTRLTVV.

Many counts were recorded for this clonotype. CDR3 bases: TGCAGTGCTAGGAGGCGCGGGAGGGCCCCCGTGGCCGAGCAGTACTTC. Protein product: CSARRRGRAPVAEQYF. The chain combines TRBV20-1 with TRBJ2-7, with 9 bases aligning to TRBD2. Germline V lookup: CDR1 DFQATT, CDR2 SNEGSKA (reference sequence). J lost 6 bases, V lost 3 bases, and 15 bases had no gene match. This CDR3 has 16 residues.

As for this clonotype: This may arise from a read error, as a much more abundant clone is one base away. V and J are TRBV4-3 and TRBJ1-4; D remains unclear. This CDR3 region has 14 residues. V was trimmed by 0 bases and J by 6 bases, leaving 8 bases between them. Germline V gene sequence: CDR1 LGHNA, CDR2 YSLEER. CDR3 amino acids: CASSQDTTYEKLFF. DNA for the CDR3: TGCGCCAGCAGCCAAGATACCACGTATGAAAAACTGTTTTTT.

This clonotype showed up many times. Compared with germline, one end of the junction differs, possibly owing to a read error. In DNA form, the CDR3 reads TGCAGCGTTGATAGACAGGGGGCGAAAGGAGATACGCAGTATTTC. It yields the protein CSVDRQGAKGDTQYF. The chain recombines TRBV29-1 with TRBJ2-3; TRBD1 matches 10 bases. The CDR3 is 15 amino acids. CDR1 is SQVTM, CDR2 ANQGSEA, per germline.

This clonotype has a count of ten or more. The chain employs TRBV3-1 and TRBJ2-7; D unclear. Trimming pared 0 bases from V and 3 bases from J, leaving 6 bases between. CDR1 is LGHDT and CDR2 is YNNKEL in the germline V gene (reference sequence). This CDR3 is 13 amino acids long. CDR3 bases: TGTGCCAGCAGCCAAGATCCCCTCTACGAGCAGTACTTC. Residues: CASSQDPLYEQYF.

This clonotype appeared a few times. Here the CDR3 reads CASSFRQGVNEQFF. CDR3 nucleotides: TGCGCCAGCAGCTTTAGACAGGGGGTTAATGAGCAGTTCTTC. This chain joins TRBV5-1 and TRBJ2-1; 9 bases line up with TRBD1. Losses at the gene ends were 2 bases for V and 7 bases for J; bases not matched to a gene: 4. Per the germline V gene, CDR1 is SGHRS and CDR2 is YFSETQ. The CDR3 is 14 amino acids.

The rearrangement uses TRBV19 and TRBJ2-7; 9 bases map to TRBD1. The ends lost 1 base at V and 1 base at J; junction bases unmatched: 8. The CDR3 totals 17 residues. The V gene's germline CDR1 is LNHDA and CDR2 SQIVND (reference sequence). The CDR3 DNA follows: TGTGCCAGTAGTATAGTACATACAGGGGGCGCATCCTACGAGCAGTACTTC. It is translated as CASSIVHTGGASYEQYF.

V and J are TRBV7-2 and TRBJ2-5, with TRBD1 as a possible D gene (5 bases). The CDR3 length is 16 residues. Germline assignment: CDR1 SGHTA and CDR2 FQGNSA. V was shortened by 4 bases and J by 5 bases, with 20 bases between the two germline ends. CDR3 sequence reads: CASSYQPRDSSETQYF. CDR3 in DNA: TGTGCCAGCAGCTACCAACCTAGAGACAGTTCCGAGACCCAGTACTTC.

This clonotype was detected only a few times. J is TRBJ2-5 and V is TRBV23-1, with 7 bases lining up with TRBD1. Being an ORF, TRBV23-1 has a function that is uncertain. V shed 2 bases, J shed 2 bases, and the junction held 2 bases outside the gene matches. This CDR3 spans 14 amino acids. In nucleotides, the CDR3 is TGCGCCAGCAGTCAACCGGACAGGCAAGAGACCCAGTACTTC. This sequence encodes CASSQPDRQETQYF.

The CDR3 protein is CASSYSIGGGYNEQFF. For the CDR3, the DNA is TGTGCCAGCAGTTACTCGATTGGCGGGGGGTACAATGAGCAGTTCTTC. V and J are TRBV6-5 and TRBJ2-1; 8 bases are a match to TRBD2. CDR1 MNHEY and CDR2 SVGAGI come from the germline V gene. The CDR3 loop spans 16 amino acids. With 0 bases clipped from V and 4 bases from J, the junction kept 5 bases outside the gene matches.

The chain uses TRBV29-1 and TRBJ2-1; 8 nucleotides match TRBD1. CDR3 size: 14 residues. Germline-derived CDR1 and CDR2 are SQVTM and ANQGSEA. V lost 7 bases and J lost 4; bases outside the gene matches: 9. CDR3 bases: TGCAGCGCTACCGTCAGGGGGCTATACAATGAGCAGTTCTTC. Translated, it gives CSATVRGLYNEQFF.

This clonotype has ten or more counts. V usage is TRBV12-3 or TRBV12-4 and J usage is TRBJ2-7, with D perhaps TRBD1 (6 bases). The germline V and J ends were trimmed by 6 bases and 6 bases, with 12 bases remaining between them. The length of the CDR3 is 12 residues. In nucleotides, the CDR3 is TGTGCCAGCAGACCTATCAGGGGCGAGCAGTACTTC. Amino acids: CASRPIRGEQYF.

This clonotype has a handful of counts. The rearrangement joins TRBV5-5 to TRBJ1-1; weak D call: TRBD1 (6 bases). The germline V gene encodes CDR1 SGHKS and CDR2 YYEKEE (reference sequence). Between the trimmed V and J ends, which lost 0 bases and 7 bases, there was a span of 16 bases. CDR3 size: 15 residues. The CDR3 reads CASSLERAGVDEAFF. CDR3 nucleotides: TGTGCCAGCAGCTTGGAGAGAGCAGGGGTGGATGAAGCTTTCTTT.